The present entry profiles one T cell receptor (beta chain) with its context. TCRdb's copy holds only in-frame clones and misses some; the assay was immunoSEQ multiplex PCR. Of 130,000 or so clones in the sample, more than 75% were seen once. The data originate from a study of cytomegalovirus exposure and HLA in healthy donors. Germline trimming cut 4 bases from V and 2 bases from J; bases unmatched to any gene: 6. Per the germline V gene, CDR1 is MNHEY and CDR2 is SMNVEV (reference sequence). The CDR3 has 15 amino acids. Sequencing was performed on PBMCs. This TCR was sampled from a woman in her thirties in good health and CMV-seronegative. The chain combines TRBV27 with TRBJ2-3, with 7 positions matching TRBD1. CDR3 region: CASSSPGQNTDTQYF. The CDR3 region has the DNA TGTGCCAGCAGTTCCCCGGGACAGAACACAGATACGCAGTATTTT.